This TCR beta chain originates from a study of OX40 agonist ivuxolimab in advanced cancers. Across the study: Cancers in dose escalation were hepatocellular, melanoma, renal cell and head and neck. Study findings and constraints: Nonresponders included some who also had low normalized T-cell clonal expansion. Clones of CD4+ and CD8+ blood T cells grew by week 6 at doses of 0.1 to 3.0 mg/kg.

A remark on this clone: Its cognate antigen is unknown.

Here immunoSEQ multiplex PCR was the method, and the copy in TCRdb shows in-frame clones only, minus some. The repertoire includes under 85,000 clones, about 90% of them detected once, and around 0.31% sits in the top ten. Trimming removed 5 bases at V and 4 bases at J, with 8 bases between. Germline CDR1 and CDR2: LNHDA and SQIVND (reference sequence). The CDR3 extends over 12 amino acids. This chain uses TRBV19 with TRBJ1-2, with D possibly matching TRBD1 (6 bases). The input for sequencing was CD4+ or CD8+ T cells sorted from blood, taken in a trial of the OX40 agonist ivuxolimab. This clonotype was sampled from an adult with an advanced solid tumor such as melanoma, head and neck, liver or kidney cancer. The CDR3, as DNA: TGTGCCAGTAGTCAGGGGCTCTATGGCTACACCTTC. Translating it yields CASSQGLYGYTF. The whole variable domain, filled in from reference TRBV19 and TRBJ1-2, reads DGGITQSPKYLFRKEGQNVTLSCEQNLNHDAMYWYRQDPGQGLRLIYYSQIVNDFQKGDIAEGYSVSREKKESFPLTVTSAQKNPTAFYLCASSQGLYGYTFGSGTRLTVV.